The 32 T cell receptor beta chains reported below all come from one sample, sequenced in a study of shared clonotypes between healthy human individuals. Clones were sequenced by immunoSEQ multiplex PCR, and TCRdb holds only the in-frame ones, with some missing. The sample yields around 1.5 million clones, 95% to 99% seen once. The sample taken for sequencing was naive CD4+ T cells sorted from blood. The subset: CD45RA+ positively selected. These receptors were obtained from a man aged 25-45 years in good health.

The CDR3 nucleotides read TGTGCCAGCAGCCCGGGACAGGGGTTTCAGCCCCAGCATTTT. Its protein product is CASSPGQGFQPQHF. The chain combines TRBV6-1 with TRBJ1-5, with 10 bases fitting TRBD1. The CDR3 covers 14 residues. CDR1 is MNHNS, CDR2 SASEGT, per germline. J lost 6 bases, V lost 6 bases, and 5 bases had no gene match.

Comments on this clone: The sample carries other DNA sequences with the same CDR3. The chain employs TRBV28 and TRBJ1-2; possible D gene TRBD1, 6 bases. V was trimmed by 4 bases and J by 5 bases, leaving 11 bases between them. Germline V gene data show CDR1 as MDHEN and CDR2 as SYDVKM. The CDR3 totals 13 residues. The CDR3 region is CASSSTGYYGYTF. The CDR3 DNA reads as TGTGCCAGCAGTTCCACAGGGTATTATGGCTACACCTTC.

The V gene is TRBV19, the J gene TRBJ2-1, with D hard to call. Germline V lookup: CDR1 LNHDA, CDR2 SQIVND (reference sequence). CDR3 length: 14 amino acids. The V and J ends lost 2 bases and 2 bases respectively, with 7 bases between them. DNA of the CDR3: TGTGCCAGTAGTATAAGGGTAACCTACAATGAGCAGTTCTTC. Protein sequence: CASSIRVTYNEQFF.

This sequence joins TRBV18 and TRBJ2-3; D not certain. The germline gives CDR1 KGHSH, CDR2 LQKENI. V was trimmed by 3 bases and J by 2 bases, leaving 12 bases between them. The CDR3 is 15 residues long. CDR3 in amino acids: CASSPQGTYTDTQYF. The CDR3 nucleotides are TGTGCCAGCTCACCTCAAGGCACGTACACAGATACGCAGTATTTT. Based on the CDR3 plus reference TRBV18 and TRBJ2-3, the full variable domain is NAGVMQNPRHLVRRRGQEARLRCSPMKGHSHVYWYRQLPEEGLKFMVYLQKENIIDESGMPKERFSAEFPKEGPSILRIQQVVRGDSAAYFCASSPQGTYTDTQYFGPGTRLTVL.

The rearrangement joins TRBV10-3 to TRBJ2-7, with a possible D match to TRBD1 (5 bases). Trimming took 4 bases from V and 7 from J, leaving 11 bases between them. The CDR3 runs to 12 residues. The germline V gene encodes CDR1 ENHRY and CDR2 SYGVKD. The CDR3 sequence: CAISGLPGEQYF. The CDR3 DNA reads TGTGCCATCAGTGGCCTGCCAGGGGAGCAGTACTTC.

The V and J genes are TRBV6-5 and TRBJ2-7, with TRBD1 identical over 9 bases. The CDR3 covers 16 residues. Per the germline V gene, CDR1 is MNHEY and CDR2 is SVGAGI. Trimming took 2 bases from V and 3 from J; bases not matched to a gene: 8. DNA of the CDR3: TGTGCCAGCAGTTACACCCCGGGACAGGGATACTACGAGCAGTACTTC. Translated, it gives CASSYTPGQGYYEQYF.

The chain couples TRBV9 to TRBJ2-7, with D tentatively TRBD1 (6 bases). CDR3 size: 15 residues. V shed 0 bases and J shed 2 bases, with 12 bases lying between them. Germline V gene lookup returns CDR1 SGDLS and CDR2 YYNGEE. The CDR3 nucleotides read TGTGCCAGCAGCGTAGCTCCAGGGGATCCCTACGAGCAGTACTTC. It is translated as CASSVAPGDPYEQYF.

The gene calls are TRBV18 and TRBJ2-7, with D perhaps TRBD1 (6 bases). The CDR3 is 15 residues long. V gave up 0 bases and J gave up 5 bases, with 14 bases separating them. Germline loops: CDR1 KGHSH, CDR2 LQKENI. The CDR3: CASSPPSRGADEQYF. The CDR3 nucleotides are TGTGCCAGCTCACCACCGAGCAGGGGCGCGGACGAGCAGTACTTC.

This clone was detected only once. The chain employs TRBV5-1 and TRBJ2-2; 9 bases are shared with TRBD1. V gave up 3 bases and J gave up 1 base; unmatched junction bases: 4. CDR1 is SGHRS and CDR2 is YFSETQ in the germline V gene. CDR3 length equals 16 residues. This chain's CDR3 is CASSSGQGMNTGELFF. The CDR3 DNA is TGCGCCAGCAGCTCAGGACAGGGGATGAACACCGGGGAGCTGTTTTTT.

The gene calls are TRBV5-1 and TRBJ2-5; D perhaps matches TRBD2 (6 bases). The V gene lost 1 base and the J gene lost 4 bases, with 14 bases spanning the gap. This CDR3 is 15 amino acids long. From germline, CDR1 is SGHRS and CDR2 YFSETQ. The DNA of the CDR3 is TGCGCCAGCAGCTTGTTAGCGGAGACCCTAGAGACCCAGTACTTC. Its translation: CASSLLAETLETQYF.

CDR3 sequence: CASSPDRGINYEQYF. In nucleotides, the CDR3 is TGTGCCAGCAGCCCTGACAGGGGCATTAACTACGAGCAGTACTTC. This chain connects TRBV11-2 to TRBJ2-7, with 8 bases identical to TRBD1. V was clipped by 5 bases and J by 3 bases; unmatched bases: 9. The CDR3 is 15 residues long. CDR1 is SGHAT, CDR2 FQNNGV, per germline.

The rearrangement uses TRBV2 and TRBJ2-1; D may correspond to TRBD1 or TRBD2 (5 bases each). The V end was cut by 9 bases, the J end by 7 bases, with 19 bases between. Germline V lookup: CDR1 SNHLY, CDR2 FYNNEI. The CDR3 loop spans 14 amino acids. The CDR3 coding sequence is TGTGCCAGTCAATGGGGCAGGACGGGAAATGAGCAGTTCTTC. It codes for CASQWGRTGNEQFF.

This clone has a single count. V gene TRBV5-1 combines with J gene TRBJ2-7; TRBD2 agrees at 11 bases. V lost 7 bases to trimming and J lost 0 bases; unmatched junction nucleotides: 9. The germline V gene has CDR1 SGHRS and CDR2 YFSETQ. This CDR3 has 16 amino acids. The CDR3, as DNA: TGCGCCAGCGCACTAGCGGGAGACGGTCGCTCCTACGAGCAGTACTTC. This codes for CASALAGDGRSYEQYF.

The CDR3 region has the DNA TGTGCCAGCTCCCCGGGTGGCGCCATATATTTT. Its translation: CASSPGGAIYF. The rearrangement joins TRBV2 to TRBJ1-3; D is unresolved. Trimming left V 8 bases short and J 11 bases short, with 13 bases between. The CDR3 is made up of 11 amino acids. Germline CDR1 SNHLY, CDR2 FYNNEI.

The V and J genes are TRBV6-5 and TRBJ1-2, with 8 bases matching TRBD1. Trimming at V came to 0 bases and at J to 3 bases, leaving 6 bases not matched to a gene. The germline CDR1 and CDR2 sequences are MNHEY and SVGAGI. The CDR3 sequence is 16 residues long. CDR3 DNA: TGTGCCAGCAGTTACTCGATTCAGGGGGCCTACTATGGCTACACCTTC. This gives the protein CASSYSIQGAYYGYTF.

The rearrangement joins TRBV5-1 to TRBJ1-1, with 9 bases fitting TRBD1. Germline CDR1 reads SGHRS; CDR2 reads YFSETQ. V gave up 0 bases and J gave up 2 bases; unmatched junction bases: 17. The CDR3 runs to 20 residues. CDR3 loop: CASSLVGQGEFGRPNTEAFF. The CDR3, as DNA: TGCGCCAGCAGCTTGGTGGGACAGGGTGAATTCGGTCGCCCCAACACTGAAGCTTTCTTT.

This rearrangement joins TRBV14 to TRBJ2-6; D is perhaps TRBD1 (6 bases). V was shortened by 5 bases and J by 0 bases, with 17 bases between the two germline ends. Germline V gives CDR1 SGHDN, CDR2 FVKESK. This CDR3 is built from 18 residues. The CDR3 loop is CASSGRQVVSSGANVLTF. CDR3 nucleotides: TGTGCCAGCAGCGGACGACAGGTTGTCAGCTCTGGGGCCAACGTCCTGACTTTC.

The gene calls are TRBV28 and TRBJ2-6; D not resolved. V was cut by 1 base and J by 1 base, with 11 bases left in between. The CDR3 has 17 amino acids. CDR1 and CDR2 (germline): MDHEN, SYDVKM. This chain's CDR3 is CASSLLVQRSGANVLTF. CDR3 sequence (DNA): TGTGCCAGCAGTTTATTAGTTCAGCGATCTGGGGCCAACGTCCTGACTTTC.

Comment on this clone: The same CDR3 arises from other DNA sequences in this sample as well. J is TRBJ2-5 and V is TRBV18; no clear D gene. The CDR3 contains 13 residues. Germline-derived CDR1 and CDR2 are KGHSH and LQKENI. The V end was cut by 0 bases, the J end by 4 bases, with 6 bases between. CDR3 in amino acids: CASSPPSSETQYF. The CDR3 DNA is TGTGCCAGCTCACCACCGAGTTCAGAGACCCAGTACTTC.

In its sample, this clone was seen once. The V call is TRBV4-2, the J call TRBJ2-3; 9 positions agree with TRBD2. Germline lookup yields CDR1 LGHNA and CDR2 YNFKEQ. The CDR3 spans 18 residues. V trimming: 0 bases; J trimming: 5 bases; junction bases outside the gene matches: 12. The CDR3 DNA follows: TGTGCCAGCAGCCAAGAAATGGAGGCGGGAGGGCCCGGAGATACGCAGTATTTT. It translates to CASSQEMEAGGPGDTQYF.

This rearrangement joins TRBV25-1 to TRBJ1-1; D call uncertain. Germline CDR1 MGHDK, CDR2 SYGVNS. Trimming removed 4 bases from V and 1 base from J, with 13 bases in between. The length of the CDR3 is 15 residues. This CDR3 reads CASSVVRGSNTEAFF. The CDR3 coding sequence is TGTGCCAGCAGTGTAGTACGGGGTTCGAACACTGAAGCTTTCTTT.

The DNA for the CDR3 is TGTGCCAGCAGCTTAGCGCAGGGTCAGAATCAGCCCCAGCATTTT. It codes for CASSLAQGQNQPQHF. This chain joins TRBV7-9 and TRBJ1-5, with D possibly being TRBD1 (5 bases). This CDR3 region has 15 residues. Germline CDR1 SEHNR, CDR2 FQNEAQ (reference sequence). Trimming took 0 bases from V and 4 from J, leaving 10 bases between them.

The chain couples TRBV28 to TRBJ2-2, with D hard to call. Germline CDR1 is MDHEN and CDR2 is SYDVKM. V dropped 3 bases and J dropped 4 bases, with 9 bases sitting between them. This CDR3 contains 14 residues. The CDR3 region is CASSFQRRTGELFF. DNA of the CDR3: TGTGCCAGCAGTTTCCAGCGTCGCACCGGGGAGCTGTTTTTT.

The chain joins TRBV6-1 to TRBJ1-2; no reliable D call. Germline V gene data show CDR1 as MNHNS and CDR2 as SASEGT. CDR3 length equals 14 residues. V lost 2 bases and J lost 8, with 15 bases in between. CDR3 protein: CASSERPGGYGYTF. DNA for the CDR3: TGTGCCAGCAGTGAACGACCGGGAGGGTACGGCTACACCTTC.

This clone was found once. The J gene is TRBJ2-1, the V gene TRBV10-1; 9 nucleotides align to TRBD2. Germline CDR1 is WNHNN and CDR2 is SYGVQD (reference sequence). With V trimmed by 3 bases and J by 9 bases, 9 bases remained unmatched. This CDR3 is built from 15 residues. Here the CDR3 reads CASSEFAGGASEQFF. CDR3 nucleotide sequence: TGCGCCAGCAGTGAATTTGCGGGAGGGGCGTCTGAGCAGTTCTTC.

This clone was recorded only once. The genes are TRBV14 and TRBJ2-5; D possibly corresponds to TRBD2 (6 bases). V was shortened by 3 bases and J by 7 bases, with 12 bases between the two germline ends. The CDR3 runs 13 residues. Germline-derived CDR1 and CDR2 are SGHDN and FVKESK. CDR3 amino acids: CASSQRDIRTQYF. The CDR3 bases are TGTGCCAGCAGCCAGCGGGATATCCGGACCCAGTACTTC.

V and J are TRBV7-6 and TRBJ1-5; TRBD1 matches 10 bases. CDR1 is SGHVS and CDR2 is FNYEAQ in the germline V gene. The CDR3 length is 14 residues. V was clipped by 4 bases and J by 9 bases; unmatched bases: 6. Here the CDR3 reads CASSSDRGLGPQHF. DNA for the CDR3: TGTGCCAGCAGCTCGGACAGGGGGTTGGGGCCCCAGCATTTT.

This clone appeared once. The rearrangement uses TRBV5-1 and TRBJ2-1; D perhaps matches TRBD1 (5 bases). The CDR3 totals 15 residues. Trimming took off 0 bases at V and 5 bases at J, with 12 bases between the two ends. Per the germline V gene, CDR1 is SGHRS and CDR2 is YFSETQ. The CDR3 loop is CASSLVPGIDNEQFF. The CDR3 DNA sequence: TGCGCCAGCAGCTTGGTTCCAGGGATAGACAATGAGCAGTTCTTC.

The J gene is TRBJ2-2, the V gene TRBV4-1; 7 bases are shared with TRBD2. CDR1 and CDR2 from the germline V gene are MGHRA and YSYEKL. The CDR3 length is 17 residues. The V segment lost 3 bases and the J segment 0 bases; nucleotides outside the gene matches: 7. The CDR3 DNA reads as TGCGCCAGCAGCCAGGGGCCGGGACTAACGAACACCGGGGAGCTGTTTTTT. The encoded protein is CASSQGPGLTNTGELFF.

The chain carries TRBV6-5 and TRBJ2-1; 12 nucleotides line up with TRBD2. This CDR3 contains 15 residues. V dropped 6 bases and J dropped 6; count of bases not matched to a gene: 6. In germline, CDR1 is MNHEY, CDR2 SVGAGI. The CDR3 DNA is TGTGCCAGCAGGAAGACTAGCGGGAGCGTCAATGAGCAGTTCTTC. It specifies CASRKTSGSVNEQFF.

The chain links TRBV7-8 to TRBJ2-7, with 12 positions matching TRBD1. From germline, CDR1 is SGHVS and CDR2 FQNEAQ. The CDR3 loop spans 16 amino acids. The junction had 10 bases not matched to a gene; V was cut back by 2 bases and J by 8 bases. CDR3 protein: CASSLRAGQGATQQYF. The CDR3 DNA follows: TGTGCCAGCAGCTTACGTGCGGGACAGGGGGCAACCCAGCAGTACTTC.

The chain uses TRBV6-1 and TRBJ1-1; a possible D gene is TRBD1 (6 bases). Trimming removed 4 bases from V and 8 bases from J, with 23 bases in between. CDR1 and CDR2 from the germline V gene are MNHNS and SASEGT. The CDR3 loop spans 16 amino acids. CDR3 sequence reads: CASSALQGSRVSEAFF. The CDR3 region has the DNA TGTGCCAGCAGTGCCCTACAGGGATCTCGTGTCTCCGAAGCTTTCTTT.